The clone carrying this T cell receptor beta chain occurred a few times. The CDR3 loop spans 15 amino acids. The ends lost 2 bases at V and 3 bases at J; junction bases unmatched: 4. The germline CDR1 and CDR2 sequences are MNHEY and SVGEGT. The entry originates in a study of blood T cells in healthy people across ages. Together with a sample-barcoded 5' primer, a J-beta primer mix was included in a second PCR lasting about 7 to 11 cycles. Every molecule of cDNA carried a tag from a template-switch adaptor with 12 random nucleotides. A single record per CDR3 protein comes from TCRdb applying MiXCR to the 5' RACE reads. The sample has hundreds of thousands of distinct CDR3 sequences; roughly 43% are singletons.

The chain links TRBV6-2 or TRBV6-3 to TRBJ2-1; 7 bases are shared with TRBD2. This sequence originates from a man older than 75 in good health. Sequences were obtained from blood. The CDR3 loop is CASSYGGGYYNEQFF. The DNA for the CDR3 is TGTGCCAGCAGTTACGGCGGGGGATACTACAATGAGCAGTTCTTC.